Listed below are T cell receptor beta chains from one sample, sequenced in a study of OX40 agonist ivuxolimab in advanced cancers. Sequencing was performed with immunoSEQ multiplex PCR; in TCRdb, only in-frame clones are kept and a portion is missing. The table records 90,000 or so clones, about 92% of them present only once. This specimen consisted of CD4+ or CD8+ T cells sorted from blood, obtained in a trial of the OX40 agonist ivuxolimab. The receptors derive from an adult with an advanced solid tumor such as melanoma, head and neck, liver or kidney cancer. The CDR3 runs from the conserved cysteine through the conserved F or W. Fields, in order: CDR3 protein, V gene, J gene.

CDR3: CASSKALYGGNVLTF
V: TRBV21-1
J: TRBJ2-6

CDR3: CASSPQGEYNEQFF
V: TRBV27
J: TRBJ2-1

CDR3: CASSFLAGGPETQYF
V: TRBV28
J: TRBJ2-5

CDR3: CSVAETLSYEQYF
V: TRBV29-1
J: TRBJ2-7

CDR3: CASSLDVKGTEAFF
V: TRBV5-1
J: TRBJ1-1

CDR3: CASRPTGTNTEAFF
V: TRBV11-2
J: TRBJ1-1

CDR3: CASSGTSGYEQFF
V: TRBV9
J: TRBJ2-1

CDR3: CSVLEGGGNQPQHF
V: TRBV29-1
J: TRBJ1-5

CDR3: CASSRNDRVSGANVLTF
V: TRBV5-5
J: TRBJ2-6

CDR3: CASSSQWRDTQYF
V: TRBV10-1
J: TRBJ2-3

CDR3: CAGFVGRAISGANVLTF
V: TRBV30
J: TRBJ2-6

CDR3: CASSSLAGSTDTQYF
V: TRBV7-9
J: TRBJ2-3

CDR3: CASSKWTSGGDPYEQYF
V: TRBV27
J: TRBJ2-7

CDR3: CASSIGGDNSLYF
V: TRBV19
J: TRBJ2-7

CDR3: CASRPGGAAEAFF
V: TRBV19
J: TRBJ1-1

CDR3: CASSQGQGLYYGYTF
V: TRBV5-8
J: TRBJ1-2

CDR3: CASSGTGGRGYGYTF
V: TRBV2
J: TRBJ1-2

CDR3: CAWAGYNEQFF
V: TRBV30
J: TRBJ2-1

CDR3: CASSYSWSGMNTEAFF
V: TRBV6-5
J: TRBJ1-1

CDR3: CSVEDYGQGEDGYTF
V: TRBV29-1
J: TRBJ1-2

CDR3: CASSRVAGGFGAGELFF
V: TRBV14
J: TRBJ2-2

CDR3: CSDQVWTADSGANVLTF
V: TRBV29-1
J: TRBJ2-6

CDR3: CASSLVGLAGGWNEQFF
V: TRBV7-6
J: TRBJ2-1

CDR3: CASSPGGIWLTGELFF
V: TRBV9
J: TRBJ2-2

CDR3: CASTQGNNQPQHF
V: TRBV10-2
J: TRBJ1-5

CDR3: CASSSLGTGTNTEAFF
V: TRBV6-6
J: TRBJ1-1

CDR3: CASTPGGTDTQYF
V: TRBV7-6
J: TRBJ2-3

CDR3: CASSSQGATGELFF
V: TRBV6-5
J: TRBJ2-2

CDR3: CASRRSNTEAFF
V: TRBV6-6
J: TRBJ1-1

CDR3: CASSFKGGPGANVLTF
V: TRBV27
J: TRBJ2-6

CDR3: CASSWEGGISYEQYF
V: TRBV4-1
J: TRBJ2-7

CDR3: CASSLNGGSYNSPLHF
V: TRBV28
J: TRBJ1-6

CDR3: CASSLFTSPPYNEQFF
V: TRBV5-1
J: TRBJ2-1

CDR3: CATSSPRQGSEQYF
V: TRBV15
J: TRBJ2-7

CDR3: CASSGYNEQVF
V: TRBV27
J: TRBJ2-1

CDR3: CASSFGLAGGFYEQYF
V: TRBV5-4
J: TRBJ2-7

CDR3: CASSRTTGGNEQYF
V: TRBV4-1
J: TRBJ2-7

CDR3: CASSKQGAYEQFF
V: TRBV4-3
J: TRBJ2-1

CDR3: CASSETPLRPETQYF
V: TRBV19
J: TRBJ2-5

CDR3: CASSTQSQGPRKAFF
V: TRBV19
J: TRBJ1-1

CDR3: CASSDYRGRDNEQFF
V: TRBV11-3
J: TRBJ2-1